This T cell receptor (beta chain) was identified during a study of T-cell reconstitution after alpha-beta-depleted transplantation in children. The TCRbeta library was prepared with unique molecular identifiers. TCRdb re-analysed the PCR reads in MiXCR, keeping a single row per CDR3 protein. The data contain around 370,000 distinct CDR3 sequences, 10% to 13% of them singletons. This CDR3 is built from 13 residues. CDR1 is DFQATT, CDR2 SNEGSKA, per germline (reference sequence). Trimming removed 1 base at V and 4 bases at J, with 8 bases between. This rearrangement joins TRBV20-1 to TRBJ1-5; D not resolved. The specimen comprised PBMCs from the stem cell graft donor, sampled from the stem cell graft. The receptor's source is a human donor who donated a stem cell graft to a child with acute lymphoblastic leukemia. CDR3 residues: CSARGVVNQPQHF. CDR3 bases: TGCAGTGCTAGAGGGGTGGTTAATCAGCCCCAGCATTTT.